What follows describes a single T cell receptor beta chain. This clone has a single count. What antigen it recognizes has not been identified. No per-base quality is available; no much larger clone lies one base away. This sample was included in a study of OX40 agonist ivuxolimab in advanced cancers. Background on the whole study: Ivuxolimab, which targeted the costimulatory receptor OX40 (CD134), was an agonistic, fully human IgG2 monoclonal antibody. The monotherapy dose-escalation portion (N ≈ 50 patients) of the phase I ivuxolimab trial is reported in the paper. In the dose-escalation cohort, around four fifths of patients were male, and the mean age was roughly 60 years with a range of roughly 23 to 79. Intravenous ivuxolimab was administered to patients every 2 weeks at six dose levels: 0.01, 0.1, 0.3, 1.5, 3 and 10 mg/kg. Among the 52 dose-escalation patients, approximately 20 had hepatocellular carcinoma, approximately 15 melanoma, 9 renal cell carcinoma and 9 head and neck cancer. Patients were allowed to have had prior anti-PD-1, anti-PD-L1 or anti-CTLA-4 therapy, and around two fifths of the dose-escalation patients had been treated with checkpoint inhibitors. The point of sequencing TCRbeta in the periphery was to test whether ivuxolimab changed TCR sequence diversity and drove clonal T-cell expansion. Partial responses were achieved by three dose-escalation patients, of whom one had hepatocellular carcinoma and two had cutaneous melanoma. Study-level results and caveats: In the 0.1-3.0 mg/kg groups, partial responders had among the lowest normalized peripheral clonal expansion, particularly in CD8+ T cells. Clonal expansion of both CD4+ and CD8+ blood T cells was observed from baseline to week 6 at doses 0.1 to 3.0 mg/kg. Low levels of normalized T-cell clonal expansion were also seen in some patients who did not respond. After ivuxolimab, CD8+ T cells had more expanded clones than CD4+ T cells on average. The antigen specificity of the clonally expanded peripheral T cells was not determined.

The trial excluded patients who had a history of autoimmune disease or who were on systemic immunosuppression. Peripheral blood for TCR sequencing was collected from all dose cohorts at baseline, on cycle 4 day 1, and on cycle 7 day 1. The samples were taken from a phase I, first-in-human, multicenter, open-label dose-escalation trial of ivuxolimab. Adults with locally advanced or metastatic melanoma, renal cell, hepatocellular, or head and neck squamous cell carcinoma were enrolled in the trial. Before TCR sequencing, CD4+ and CD8+ T cells were separately sorted from peripheral blood. From the cysteine through the phenylalanine, the CDR3 covers 14 amino acids. Only CDR3 DNA is held: 42 bases, read in frame from base 1. V is clipped by 10 bases and J by 3 bases, and the sequence between their germline boundaries is 15 bases long. For CDR1 and CDR2, the germline V gene (reference sequence) lists LNHDA and SQIVND.

Genomic DNA was isolated from the sorted cells so that the TCRbeta CDR3 region could be sequenced. The immunoSEQ Assay was used for sequencing of TCRbeta CDR3 regions. The clones in this table, taken by TCRdb from immuneACCESS, are in-frame only. Not every clone is retained; where verified, under half of the shortfall comes from an unresolved V gene, and the cause of the rest is unknown. This sample comprises around 79,000 clones, approximately 85% of them detected only once. The top ten constitute approximately 4% of the sample. The rearrangement combines TRBV19 with TRBJ2-2; matching of 6 bases hints at TRBD2 as the D gene. This material consisted of CD4+ or CD8+ T cells sorted from blood, taken in a trial of the OX40 agonist ivuxolimab. This clonotype was obtained from an adult with an advanced solid tumor such as melanoma, head and neck, liver or kidney cancer. For the CDR3, the sequence is CATRRGRDTGELFF. The DNA is as follows: TGTGCCACCCGGAGGGGAAGAGACACCGGGGAGCTGTTTTTT.